The 8 T cell receptor beta chains below were found in one sample sequenced in a study of blood T cell repertoires in COVID-19. Sequenced by immunoSEQ multiplex PCR; TCRdb stores in-frame clones only, minus some. The profile covers under 200,000 clones, with approximately 91% appearing a single time and about 2% taken by the ten largest. The specimen was peripheral blood. These receptors were collected from a man aged 65 to 85 with active or convalescent COVID-19.

The chain links TRBV6-6 to TRBJ1-3; D gene unclear. The CDR3 extends over 13 amino acids. Trimming left V 1 base short and J 4 bases short, with 5 bases between. The germline V gene encodes CDR1 MNHNY and CDR2 SVGAGI (reference sequence). CDR3 in amino acids: CASSYFQGNTIYF. For the CDR3, the DNA is TGTGCCAGCAGTTACTTTCAGGGAAACACCATATATTTT.

This clone was found a few times. The chain joins TRBV2 to TRBJ2-3; the match to TRBD2 covers 16 bases. This CDR3 contains 15 residues. Germline values: CDR1 SNHLY, CDR2 FYNNEI. Unmatched junction bases numbered 6, after V lost 6 bases and J lost 9 bases. This chain's CDR3 is CASRIGTSGRGTQYF. CDR3 nucleotide sequence: TGTGCCAGCAGAATCGGGACTAGCGGGAGGGGGACGCAGTATTTT.

The J gene is TRBJ2-3, the V gene TRBV7-2, with D maybe TRBD1 (5 bases). This CDR3 is built from 15 residues. The germline V and J ends were trimmed by 1 base and 4 bases, with 12 bases remaining between them. The V gene's germline CDR1 is SGHTA and CDR2 FQGNSA. CDR3 amino acids: CASSLGSRVADTQYF. CDR3 bases: TGTGCCAGCAGCTTAGGGAGCAGGGTCGCAGATACGCAGTATTTT.

The chain employs TRBV5-5 and TRBJ2-5; D possibly corresponds to TRBD1 (8 bases). Germline values: CDR1 SGHKS, CDR2 YYEKEE (reference sequence). The V end lost 4 bases, the J end lost 7 bases, and 23 bases lay between the germline ends. CDR3 length: 16 amino acids. CDR3 nucleotides: TGTGCCAGCAGCCGCGACTTGGACAGGGAGCGGGGGACCCAGTACTTC. Amino acid sequence: CASSRDLDRERGTQYF.

V is TRBV15 and J is TRBJ1-5; 9 positions agree with TRBD1. V gave up 1 base and J gave up 6 bases; unmatched junction bases: 10. This CDR3 comprises 17 residues. The germline CDR1 and CDR2 sequences are LNHNV and YYDKDF (reference sequence). The CDR3 DNA is TGTGCCACCAGCAGAGCCACCGGGACAGGGAAGGGTCAGCCCCAGCATTTT. It specifies CATSRATGTGKGQPQHF.

The chain employs TRBV10-1 and TRBJ2-1; D ambiguous. V was trimmed by 2 bases and J by 10 bases, leaving 9 bases between them. The V gene's germline CDR1 is WNHNN and CDR2 SYGVQD (reference sequence). The CDR3 has 12 amino acids. The CDR3: CASSEAEYEQFF. In nucleotides, the CDR3 is TGCGCCAGCAGTGAGGCGGAGTACGAGCAGTTCTTC.

The CDR3 protein is CASSSAGTSGTDTQYF. The CDR3 DNA reads as TGTGCCAGCAGCTCAGCCGGGACTAGCGGCACAGATACGCAGTATTTT. The chain carries TRBV7-2 and TRBJ2-3; 10 nucleotides line up with TRBD2. Trimming removed 4 bases from V and 1 base from J; junction bases left unmatched: 5. The CDR3 contains 16 residues. Germline CDR1 reads SGHTA; CDR2 reads FQGNSA.

The rearrangement uses TRBV5-6 and TRBJ2-1, with TRBD1 identical over 7 bases. The CDR3 is 14 residues long. Unmatched junction bases numbered 8, after V lost 4 bases and J lost 7 bases. CDR1 and CDR2 (germline): SGHDT, YYEEEE. The CDR3 DNA reads TGTGCCAGCAGCACAGGACAGGTCGGGAATGAGCAGTTCTTC. This codes for CASSTGQVGNEQFF. Variable domain in full (rest from reference TRBV5-6 and TRBJ2-1): DAGVTQSPTHLIKTRGQQVTLRCSPKSGHDTVSWYQQALGQGPQFIFQYYEEEERQRGNFPDRFSGHQFPNYSSELNVNALLLGDSALYLCASSTGQVGNEQFFGPGTRLTVL.